The entry below describes one TCR beta chain. Antigen unknown. This specimen comes from a study of shared clonotypes between healthy human individuals. Once extracted for a subset, genomic DNA was divided evenly among several immunoSEQ plates. The assay was immunoSEQ multiplex PCR, and TCRdb's table has in-frame clones only and misses some. The table lists approximately 1.4 million clones, 95% to 99% of them singletons. Germline V gene sequence: CDR1 MNHEY, CDR2 SMNVEV (reference sequence). The trim removed 8 bases at V and 2 bases at J, leaving 12 bases unmatched. The CDR3 has 17 amino acids. Study results and caveats: A handful of donors had 4% to 5% of their naive CD4 clonotypes in common.

The rearrangement uses TRBV27 and TRBJ2-6; 7 nucleotides match TRBD2. Sequencing input: naive CD4+ T cells sorted from blood. Described subset: CD45RA+ positively selected. The origin of this receptor is a man in his thirties or forties in good health. CDR3 region: CASRLAVARAGANVLTF. Here the CDR3 DNA reads TGTGCCAGCCGCCTAGCGGTAGCGCGCGCTGGGGCCAACGTCCTGACTTTC.